This T cell receptor (beta chain) was obtained from a study of blood T cell repertoires in COVID-19. In the study overall: Donors in the United States, Italy and Spain gave samples during acute or convalescent COVID-19. Sources were T cells, B-cell-depleted T cells, or PBMCs; the material itself was cDNA or gDNA.

Authors' processing steps: From reference gene primer amplification, estimates of nucleated cell counts were derived. Measured with immunoSEQ multiplex PCR; TCRdb has only the in-frame clones, and not every one. Clone size and V and J calls were adopted from that table, with D and trimming inferred from the DNA. The table shows 200,000 or so clones, with less than 90% occurring only once. The CDR3 contains 16 residues. The J segment lost 0 bases and the V segment lost 5 bases, leaving 6 bases of the junction unmatched. CDR1 and CDR2 from the germline V gene are ENHRY and SYGVKD. The TCR was taken from a human donor in a cohort sampled during active COVID-19. The V gene is TRBV10-3, the J gene TRBJ2-1; 8 nucleotides line up with TRBD2. Specimen: peripheral blood. The CDR3 DNA sequence: TGTGCCATCAGTAAATTAGCGGGGAGCTCCTACAATGAGCAGTTCTTC. Amino acids: CAISKLAGSSYNEQFF.